Shown below are 17 T cell receptor beta chains from a single sample sequenced in a study of neoadjuvant anti-PD-1 for oral cavity cancer. TCRdb's copy holds only in-frame clones and misses some; the assay was immunoSEQ multiplex PCR. The sample records 9,300 or so clones, under 85% being singletons. Time point described: after neoadjuvant nivolumab, at surgical resection. The specimen comprised PBMCs, sampled after nivolumab (anti-PD-1) treatment. These receptors were collected from a person between 40 and 79 years old with oral cavity squamous cell carcinoma.

J is TRBJ2-2 and V is TRBV29-1, with D uncertain. CDR1 and CDR2 (germline): SQVTM, ANQGSEA. The CDR3 sequence is 13 residues long. The ends were cut back, 5 bases at V and 0 bases at J, with 7 bases in the middle. CDR3 sequence reads: CSVKGPNTGELFF. The DNA for the CDR3 is TGCAGCGTTAAAGGGCCGAACACCGGGGAGCTGTTTTTT.

The chain combines TRBV29-1 with TRBJ2-7; maybe TRBD2 (5 bases). Trimming left V 2 bases short and J 3 bases short, with 17 bases between. Germline V lookup: CDR1 SQVTM, CDR2 ANQGSEA. The length of the CDR3 is 15 residues. DNA of the CDR3: TGCAGCGTTGAATTCGGGCGGTCCGCGGGCTACGAGCAGTACTTC. Translation gives CSVEFGRSAGYEQYF.

This clone has only one observation. V gene TRBV27 combines with J gene TRBJ1-5; D uncertain. CDR3 length: 14 amino acids. Germline V gene data show CDR1 as MNHEY and CDR2 as SMNVEV (reference sequence). V was shortened by 4 bases and J by 4 bases, with 11 bases between the two germline ends. CDR3: CASSYGIRNQPQHF. CDR3 nucleotides: TGTGCCAGCAGTTACGGGATAAGGAATCAGCCCCAGCATTTT.

The chain has TRBV4-1 and TRBJ2-6; perhaps TRBD1 as D (6 bases). CDR1 and CDR2 from the germline V gene are MGHRA and YSYEKL. Trimming took 0 bases from V and 1 from J, leaving 7 bases between them. CDR3 length: 16 amino acids. The CDR3 DNA reads as TGCGCCAGCAGCCAAGAAGGGGGTTCTGGGGCCAACGTCCTGACTTTC. This translates into CASSQEGGSGANVLTF.

The chain joins TRBV7-9 to TRBJ1-2; TRBD1 aligns across 9 bases. The ends lost 10 bases at V and 2 bases at J; junction bases unmatched: 5. Per the germline V gene, CDR1 is SEHNR and CDR2 is FQNEAQ (reference sequence). The CDR3 loop spans 13 amino acids. The CDR3, as DNA: TGTGCCACCGAAACAGGGGGCAACTATGGCTACACCTTC. As protein: CATETGGNYGYTF.

The chain employs TRBV9 and TRBJ1-2; 9 bases line up with TRBD1. Germline assignment: CDR1 SGDLS and CDR2 YYNGEE. The CDR3 sequence is 14 residues long. V trimming: 0 bases; J trimming: 7 bases; junction bases outside the gene matches: 4. CDR3 loop: CASSVEGQGAGYTF. In DNA form, the CDR3 reads TGTGCCAGCAGCGTAGAGGGACAGGGCGCTGGCTACACCTTC.

This clone is judged medium-sized. The rearrangement links TRBV2 to TRBJ1-1, with D perhaps TRBD1 (6 bases). CDR1 and CDR2 from the germline V gene are SNHLY and FYNNEI. Trimming cost V 2 bases and J 0 bases, with 13 bases left between them. The CDR3 covers 16 residues. CDR3 coding DNA: TGTGCCAGCAGTGAAAGCACCGGGACACTGAACACTGAAGCTTTCTTT. This gives the protein CASSESTGTLNTEAFF. Using reference TRBV2 and TRBJ1-1 for the parts outside the CDR3, the full variable domain is EPEVTQTPSHQVTQMGQEVILRCVPISNHLYFYWYRQILGQKVEFLVSFYNNEISEKSEIFDDQFSVERPDGSNFTLKIRSTKLEDSAMYFCASSESTGTLNTEAFFGQGTRLTVV.

J is TRBJ2-2 and V is TRBV29-1; TRBD2 is a possible D gene (5 bases). V shed 5 bases and J shed 4 bases, with 14 bases lying between them. The length of the CDR3 is 14 residues. Per the germline V gene, CDR1 is SQVTM and CDR2 is ANQGSEA. The CDR3 DNA follows: TGCAGCGTTAAGTGGAAAGGGAGCACCGGGGAGCTGTTTTTT. It encodes CSVKWKGSTGELFF.

The V gene is TRBV27, the J gene TRBJ1-2; D not resolved. This CDR3 spans 15 amino acids. Trimming removed 8 bases at V and 4 bases at J, with 20 bases between. Germline V lookup: CDR1 MNHEY, CDR2 SMNVEV (reference sequence). The CDR3: CASSGGSRGSYGYTF. Here the CDR3 DNA reads TGTGCCAGCTCAGGAGGGAGTCGGGGTAGCTATGGCTACACCTTC.

The J gene is TRBJ2-3, the V gene TRBV5-6; D remains unclear. Deletions cut 0 bases from V and 7 bases from J, with 12 bases between. The V gene's germline CDR1 is SGHDT and CDR2 YYEEEE. This CDR3 comprises 14 residues. CDR3 sequence (DNA): TGTGCCAGCAGCTTGGGCCCTCCAGACTATACGCAGTATTTT. Amino acids: CASSLGPPDYTQYF.

This sequence joins TRBV6-5 and TRBJ1-4; D ambiguous. The length of the CDR3 is 15 residues. Trimming cost V 4 bases and J 0 bases, with 9 bases left between them. The germline CDR1 and CDR2 sequences are MNHEY and SVGAGI. The CDR3 coding sequence is TGTGCCAGCAGTTCTGACGGTGCAACTAATGAAAAACTGTTTTTT. Protein product: CASSSDGATNEKLFF.

This clone has more than one count but fewer than ten. V usage is TRBV4-1 and J usage is TRBJ1-2, with a tentative D call TRBD1 (5 bases). Trimming stripped 4 bases from V and 6 bases from J, with 18 bases between. The CDR3 extends over 15 amino acids. The germline CDR1 and CDR2 sequences are MGHRA and YSYEKL. The chain's CDR3 is CASSRPGDRRNGYTF. DNA for the CDR3: TGCGCCAGCAGCCGTCCCGGAGACAGAAGAAATGGCTACACCTTC.

This chain joins TRBV7-2 and TRBJ1-2; 7 bases are a match to TRBD1. The CDR3 is 14 residues long. The junction had 3 bases not matched to a gene; V was cut back by 1 base and J by 4 bases. Germline V gene data show CDR1 as SGHTA and CDR2 as FQGNSA. The CDR3 DNA sequence: TGTGCCAGCAGCTTAGACACAGGGGCCTATGGCTACACCTTC. Residues: CASSLDTGAYGYTF.

This chain uses TRBV11-3 with TRBJ2-1, with a tentative D call TRBD2 (6 bases). CDR3 length equals 14 residues. CDR1 is SGHNT, CDR2 YENEEA, per germline. V was shortened by 1 base and J by 7 bases, with 11 bases between the two germline ends. DNA for the CDR3: TGTGCCAGCAGCTTAGGCGCGGGATATAATGAGCAGTTCTTC. Protein: CASSLGAGYNEQFF.

This chain links TRBV11-2 with TRBJ2-2, with 7 bases identical to TRBD1. Per germline, CDR1 SGHAT and CDR2 FQNNGV. V lost 6 bases to trimming and J lost 0 bases; unmatched junction nucleotides: 4. The CDR3 runs 15 residues. The CDR3 is CASRTTGANTGELFF. The CDR3, as DNA: TGTGCCAGCAGGACTACAGGGGCGAACACCGGGGAGCTGTTTTTT.

The CDR3 spells CASSDVWGIEGGYTF. In nucleotides, the CDR3 is TGTGCCAGCAGTGACGTATGGGGAATAGAGGGTGGCTACACCTTC. V gene TRBV6-4 combines with J gene TRBJ1-2; D remains ambiguous. The ends were cut back, 2 bases at V and 7 bases at J, with 17 bases in the middle. Germline V gene lookup returns CDR1 MRHNA and CDR2 SNTAGT. CDR3 length: 15 amino acids.

This clone was recorded only once. The rearrangement joins TRBV6-5 to TRBJ1-1; possible D gene TRBD1, 6 bases. There are 13 residues in the CDR3. V was clipped by 7 bases and J by 4 bases, with 13 bases between them. Germline CDR1 MNHEY, CDR2 SVGAGI. The CDR3 region is CASTPRGRTEAFF. CDR3 coding DNA: TGTGCCAGCACCCCTCGGGGGCGCACTGAAGCTTTCTTT.